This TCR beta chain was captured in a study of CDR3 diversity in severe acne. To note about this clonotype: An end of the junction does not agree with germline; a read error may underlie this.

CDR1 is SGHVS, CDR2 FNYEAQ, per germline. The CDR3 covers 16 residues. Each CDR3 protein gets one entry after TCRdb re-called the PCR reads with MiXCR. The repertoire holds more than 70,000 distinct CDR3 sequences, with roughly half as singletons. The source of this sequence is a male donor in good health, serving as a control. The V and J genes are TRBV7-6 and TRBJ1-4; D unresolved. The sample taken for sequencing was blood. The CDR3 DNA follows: TGTGCCAGCAGCTCAGCGACACGTGCAACTAATGGAAAACTGTTTTTT. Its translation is CASSSATRATNGKLFF.